The 5 T cell receptor beta chains below come from one sample, sequenced in a study of blood T cell repertoires in COVID-19. The assay was immunoSEQ multiplex PCR, and TCRdb's table has in-frame clones only and misses some. The sample yields roughly 150,000 clones, around 90% seen once. Input material: peripheral blood. The origin of the receptors is a man in his 60s with acute or convalescent COVID-19.

The chain has TRBV19 and TRBJ2-1, with 10 bases that match TRBD2. Trimming removed 3 bases from V and 1 base from J; junction bases left unmatched: 3. Germline-derived CDR1 and CDR2 are LNHDA and SQIVND (reference sequence). The CDR3 has 16 residues. The CDR3 DNA follows: TGTGCCAGTAGTATGAAGCGGGGGGGATCCTACAATGAGCAGTTCTTC. Translating gives CASSMKRGGSYNEQFF.

The CDR3 region has the DNA TGTGCCAGCAGTTTGCAGGGGACCTATGGCTACACCTTC. This codes for CASSLQGTYGYTF. The chain employs TRBV12-3 or TRBV12-4 and TRBJ1-2; tentatively, D is TRBD1 (6 bases). The ends were cut back, 3 bases at V and 4 bases at J, with 9 bases in the middle. The CDR3 has 13 amino acids.

The gene calls are TRBV11-2 and TRBJ1-1; TRBD1 agrees at 9 bases. Germline trimming cut 2 bases from V and 9 bases from J; bases unmatched to any gene: 22. This CDR3 comprises 19 residues. Germline V lookup: CDR1 SGHAT, CDR2 FQNNGV. DNA of the CDR3: TGTGCCAGCAGCTTAAGGGCCCCCGGGACAGGGAGTTCCTTTAGTAAAGCTTTCTTT. It is translated as CASSLRAPGTGSSFSKAFF. The complete variable domain, with remaining parts taken from reference TRBV11-2 and TRBJ1-1, reads EAGVAQSPRYKIIEKRQSVAFWCNPISGHATLYWYQQILGQGPKLLIQFQNNGVVDDSQLPKDRFSAERLKGVDSTLKIQPAKLEDSAVYLCASSLRAPGTGSSFSKAFFGQGTRLTVV.

The chain carries TRBV4-1 and TRBJ2-1, with 9 nucleotides matching TRBD1. CDR3 length: 16 residues. The germline V gene has CDR1 MGHRA and CDR2 YSYEKL. V dropped 1 base and J dropped 8; count of bases not matched to a gene: 9. CDR3 coding DNA: TGCGCCAGCAGCCAAGTTCTACAGGGGGCTTTGGATGAGCAGTTCTTC. Translating it yields CASSQVLQGALDEQFF.

The rearrangement joins TRBV5-1 to TRBJ2-7; 7 nucleotides agree with TRBD1. The junction had 5 bases not matched to a gene; V was cut back by 3 bases and J by 2 bases. Germline CDR1 reads SGHRS; CDR2 reads YFSETQ. The CDR3 covers 14 residues. CDR3 residues: CASSSWDSAYEQYF. The CDR3 nucleotides read TGCGCCAGCAGCTCGTGGGACAGCGCCTACGAGCAGTACTTC.